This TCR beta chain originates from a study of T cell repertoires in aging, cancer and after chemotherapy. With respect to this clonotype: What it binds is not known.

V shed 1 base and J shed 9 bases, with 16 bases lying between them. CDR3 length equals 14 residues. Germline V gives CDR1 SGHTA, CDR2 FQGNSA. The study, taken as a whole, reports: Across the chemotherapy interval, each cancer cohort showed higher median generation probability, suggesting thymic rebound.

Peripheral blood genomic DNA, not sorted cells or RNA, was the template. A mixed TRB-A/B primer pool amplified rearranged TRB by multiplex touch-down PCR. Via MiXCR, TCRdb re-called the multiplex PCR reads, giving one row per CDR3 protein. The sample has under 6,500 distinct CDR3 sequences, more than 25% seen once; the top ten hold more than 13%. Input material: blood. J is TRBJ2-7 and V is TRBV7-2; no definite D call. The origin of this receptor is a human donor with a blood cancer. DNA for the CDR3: TGTGCCAGCAGCTTAGATGCAGGTGACTCGGGGCAGTACTTC. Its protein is CASSLDAGDSGQYF.